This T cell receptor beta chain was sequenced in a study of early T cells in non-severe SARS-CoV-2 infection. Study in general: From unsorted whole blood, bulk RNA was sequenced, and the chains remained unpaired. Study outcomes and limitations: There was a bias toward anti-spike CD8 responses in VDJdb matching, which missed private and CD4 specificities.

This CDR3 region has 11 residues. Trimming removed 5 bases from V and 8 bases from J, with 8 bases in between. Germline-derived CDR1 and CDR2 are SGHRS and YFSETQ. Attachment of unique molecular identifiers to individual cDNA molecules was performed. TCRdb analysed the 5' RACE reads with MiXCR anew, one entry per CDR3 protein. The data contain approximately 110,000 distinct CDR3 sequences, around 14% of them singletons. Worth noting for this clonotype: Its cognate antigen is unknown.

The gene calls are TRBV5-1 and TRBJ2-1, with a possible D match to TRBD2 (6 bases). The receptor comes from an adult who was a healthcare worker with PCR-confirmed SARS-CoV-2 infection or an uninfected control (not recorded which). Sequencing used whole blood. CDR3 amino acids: CASRGEDEQFF. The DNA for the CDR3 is TGCGCCAGCAGGGGGGAGGATGAGCAGTTCTTC.